A single sample is the source of the 13 T cell receptor beta chains below, sequenced in a study of T-cell reconstitution after alpha-beta-depleted transplantation in children listed by TCRdb under 2016. The library was made by PCR. The sequencer was an Illumina HiSeq 2500. To normalize quantification of the TCRbeta repertoire, the TCR libraries were built with molecular barcoding that relied on unique molecular identifiers. TCRdb reprocessed the public reads (quality trimming at Q25 with fastp, clone calling with MiXCR) and kept in-frame beta chains. Identical CDR3 proteins give one entry, which carries the most common genes and DNA. This sample is represented by some 250,000 distinct CDR3 sequences; approximately 12% of them were singletons. About 2.4% of the sample goes to the ten largest clones. The sample consisted of PBMCs from the stem cell graft donor, taken from the stem cell graft. The receptors were gathered from a human donor who donated a stem cell graft to a child with acute lymphoblastic leukemia.

On this clonotype itself: A much larger clone differs by one base, so this may be a read error. V usage is TRBV28 and J usage is TRBJ2-4, with D perhaps TRBD1 or TRBD2 (5 bases each). Germline values: CDR1 MDHEN, CDR2 SYDVKM. This CDR3 has 14 residues. The CDR3 spells CASSPRGAQNIQYF. The CDR3 bases are TGTGCCAGCAGCCCTAGGGGAGCCCAAAACATTCAGTACTTC.

The sample holds many counts of this clonotype. This chain links TRBV7-2 with TRBJ2-3; TRBD1 agrees at 8 bases. The V gene end was trimmed by 0 bases and the J gene end by 0 bases; junction bases not matched to a gene: 8. Per germline, CDR1 SGHTA and CDR2 FQGNSA. The CDR3 covers 18 residues. CDR3: CASSLAYRGWTSTDTQYF. CDR3 sequence (DNA): TGTGCCAGCAGCTTAGCTTACAGGGGGTGGACTAGCACAGATACGCAGTATTTT.

In this sample, this clonotype turned up many times. The chain uses TRBV15 and TRBJ2-2, with a weak D call TRBD1 (5 bases). From germline, CDR1 is LNHNV and CDR2 YYDKDF (reference sequence). Trimming removed 5 bases at V and 5 bases at J, with 12 bases between. This CDR3 contains 14 residues. This CDR3 reads CATSPSQETGELFF. The CDR3 bases are TGTGCCACCAGCCCCTCACAGGAAACCGGGGAGCTGTTTTTT.

There are many counts of this clonotype. At one end the junction does not follow the germline gene, possibly because of a read error. The chain uses TRBV6-2 or TRBV6-3 and TRBJ2-5; weak D call: TRBD1 (5 bases). This CDR3 is 17 amino acids long. Germline V gene lookup returns CDR1 MNHEY and CDR2 SVGEGT. For the CDR3, the DNA is TGTGCCAACAGTTACGCTCGAAGCAGGGTGAAAGGAGAGACCCAGTACTTC. Translation gives CANSYARSRVKGETQYF.

The sample holds many counts of this clonotype. The chain uses TRBV29-1 and TRBJ2-7, with no clear D. CDR3 size: 11 residues. Trimming removed 5 bases at V and 7 bases at J, with 12 bases between. Germline V gene data show CDR1 as SQVTM and CDR2 as ANQGSEA. The CDR3 protein is CSVPGLGEQYF. As DNA, the CDR3 is TGCAGCGTTCCAGGTTTGGGGGAGCAGTACTTC.

This clonotype was picked up many times. The chain carries TRBV4-1 and TRBJ2-1; D is perhaps TRBD1 (5 bases). Per germline, CDR1 MGHRA and CDR2 YSYEKL. The ends were cut back, 0 bases at V and 10 bases at J, with 22 bases in the middle. CDR3 length: 17 residues. As DNA, the CDR3 is TGCGCCAGCAGCCAAGATCTTACAGGTCTTTCCCGTAGGGAGCAGTTCTTC. It is translated as CASSQDLTGLSRREQFF.

This clonotype was observed many times. The V call is TRBV4-2, the J call TRBJ1-1; D remains unclear. V lost 4 bases, J lost 6 bases, and 12 bases lay in between. CDR3 size: 13 residues. Germline CDR1 reads LGHNA; CDR2 reads YNFKEQ. The CDR3 sequence is CASSPGVSSEAFF. CDR3 in DNA: TGTGCCAGCAGCCCCGGAGTGTCGTCTGAAGCTTTCTTT.

The sample holds many counts of this clonotype. CDR3 in amino acids: CASRARGSGNTIYF. In DNA, the CDR3 is TGTGCCAGCAGAGCACGGGGCTCTGGAAACACCATATATTTT. V and J are TRBV6-1 and TRBJ1-3; D is unclear. Trimming cost V 6 bases and J 0 bases, with 9 bases left between them. Germline CDR1 is MNHNS and CDR2 is SASEGT. This CDR3 has 14 amino acids.

This clonotype was recorded at least ten times. The V and J genes are TRBV29-1 and TRBJ1-2; possibly TRBD1 for D (5 bases). This CDR3 has 17 amino acids. Germline V gene lookup returns CDR1 SQVTM and CDR2 ANQGSEA. Trimming took 4 bases from V and 1 from J, leaving 22 bases between them. As DNA, the CDR3 is TGCAGCGTTGTAGATCTTGGGCTACCTGGGGGTAACTATGGCTACACCTTC. Protein sequence: CSVVDLGLPGGNYGYTF.

The sample holds many counts of this clonotype. CDR3 region: CASSLLRADTEAFF. The CDR3 DNA reads as TGCGCCAGCAGCTTGCTCAGGGCGGATACTGAAGCTTTCTTT. The rearrangement joins TRBV5-1 to TRBJ1-1; TRBD1 might be the D (5 bases). Trimming removed 1 base at V and 5 bases at J, with 12 bases between. This CDR3 spans 14 amino acids. Germline values: CDR1 SGHRS, CDR2 YFSETQ. Full variable domain (missing parts from reference TRBV5-1 and TRBJ1-1): KAGVTQTPRYLIKTRGQQVTLSCSPISGHRSVSWYQQTPGQGLQFLFEYFSETQRNKGNFPGRFSGRQFSNSRSEMNVSTLELGDSALYLCASSLLRADTEAFFGQGTRLTVV.

This clonotype was picked up many times. The chain is built from TRBV19 and TRBJ1-1, with TRBD1 matching 8 bases. CDR1 and CDR2 from the germline V gene are LNHDA and SQIVND (reference sequence). With 6 bases clipped from V and 6 bases from J, the junction kept 9 bases outside the gene matches. The length of the CDR3 is 14 residues. This CDR3 is CASRNRGLFPEAFF. Written as DNA, the CDR3 is TGTGCCAGTAGAAACAGGGGGTTGTTCCCTGAAGCTTTCTTT.

Many counts were recorded for this clonotype. CDR3 protein: CASSPRQGKTGELFF. The DNA of the CDR3 is TGTGCCAGCAGCCCGAGACAGGGGAAAACCGGGGAGCTGTTTTTT. The chain couples TRBV5-5 to TRBJ2-2; 8 bases match TRBD1. The V gene's germline CDR1 is SGHKS and CDR2 YYEKEE (reference sequence). The V gene end was trimmed by 4 bases and the J gene end by 5 bases; junction bases not matched to a gene: 7. This CDR3 has 15 residues. Full variable domain (rest looked up from reference TRBV5-5 and TRBJ2-2): DAGVTQSPTHLIKTRGQQVTLRCSPISGHKSVSWYQQVLGQGPQFIFQYYEKEERGRGNFPDRFSARQFPNYSSELNVNALLLGDSALYLCASSPRQGKTGELFFGEGSRLTVL.

This clonotype was observed at least ten times. The chain combines TRBV9 with TRBJ2-7; 11 bases match TRBD2. Germline V lookup: CDR1 SGDLS, CDR2 YYNGEE. The V gene end was trimmed by 4 bases and the J gene end by 5 bases; junction bases not matched to a gene: 8. This CDR3 comprises 15 residues. CDR3 nucleotides: TGTGCCAGCAGCCCCAGGGCTAGCGGGGGGAACGAGCAGTACTTC. It codes for CASSPRASGGNEQYF.